Below, 26 T cell receptor beta chains from the same sample are listed, as sequenced in a study of T-cell reconstitution after alpha-beta-depleted transplantation in children. Overall study results and limits: When one year had passed after transplant, most T-cell counts and diversity came from newly produced T cells.

These TCRs' antigens remain unknown. Preparation of the TCRbeta library used unique molecular identifiers. MiXCR, applied by TCRdb to the PCR reads, yields one record per CDR3 protein. Of about 300,000 distinct CDR3 sequences listed, about 7.3% are singletons. This specimen was peripheral blood, taken 360 days after TCRalphabeta/CD19-depleted stem cell transplant. Source of these receptors: a female patient aged 2-10 years who had a stem cell transplant for Fanconi anemia, so the T cells may come from the graft donor.

The sample holds many counts of this clonotype. The V and J genes are TRBV7-3 and TRBJ2-1, with D perhaps matching TRBD1 or TRBD2 (5 bases each). Trimming shortened V by 4 bases and J by 4 bases, and 17 bases separated the two germline ends. The germline gives CDR1 SGHTA, CDR2 FQGTGA. The CDR3 runs 16 residues. The CDR3: CASSSRPGRSYNEQFF. The CDR3 DNA reads as TGTGCCAGCAGCTCCCGACCGGGACGTAGTTACAATGAGCAGTTCTTC. Full variable domain (missing parts from reference TRBV7-3 and TRBJ2-1): GAGVSQTPSNKVTEKGKYVELRCDPISGHTALYWYRQSLGQGPEFLIYFQGTGAADDSGLPNDRFFAVRPEGSVSTLKIQRTERGDSAVYLCASSSRPGRSYNEQFFGPGTRLTVL.

This clonotype has a handful of counts. V gene TRBV5-1 combines with J gene TRBJ2-7; TRBD2 matches 11 bases. J was trimmed by 6 bases and V by 0 bases; bases with no gene match: 5. The V gene's germline CDR1 is SGHRS and CDR2 YFSETQ. The CDR3 extends over 15 amino acids. CDR3 protein: CASSLGLAGGPEQYF. The CDR3 DNA reads TGCGCCAGCAGCTTGGGGTTAGCGGGGGGGCCCGAGCAGTACTTC. The full variable domain, rest sourced from reference TRBV5-1 and TRBJ2-7, is KAGVTQTPRYLIKTRGQQVTLSCSPISGHRSVSWYQQTPGQGLQFLFEYFSETQRNKGNFPGRFSGRQFSNSRSEMNVSTLELGDSALYLCASSLGLAGGPEQYFGPGTRLTVT.

This clonotype was picked up many times. The CDR3 reads CASRLTWAGDEQYF. The CDR3 bases are TGTGCCAGCAGACTTACTTGGGCCGGGGACGAGCAGTACTTC. The chain employs TRBV27 and TRBJ2-7; D perhaps matches TRBD2 (5 bases). The germline V gene has CDR1 MNHEY and CDR2 SMNVEV (reference sequence). The CDR3 contains 14 residues. V was clipped by 6 bases and J by 5 bases, with 17 bases between them.

The table lists this clonotype with a few counts. The rearrangement uses TRBV19 and TRBJ2-1, with D tentatively TRBD1 or TRBD2 (5 bases each). Trimming pared 1 base from V and 4 bases from J, leaving 11 bases between. CDR1 is LNHDA and CDR2 is SQIVND in the germline V gene (reference sequence). The CDR3 has 15 amino acids. The CDR3 loop reads CASSIGGVRYNEQFF. The DNA for the CDR3 is TGTGCCAGTAGTATAGGAGGGGTAAGATACAATGAGCAGTTCTTC.

This clonotype was recorded a few times. The chain recombines TRBV20-1 with TRBJ2-7; 7 positions match TRBD1. The CDR3 has 13 amino acids. Germline V CDR1 and CDR2: DFQATT, SNEGSKA (reference sequence). V shed 8 bases and J 3 bases; nucleotides not matched to a gene: 10. As DNA, the CDR3 is TGCAGTCCCTCCACAGGGGACGGCTACGAGCAGTACTTC. Its protein product is CSPSTGDGYEQYF.

This clonotype was recorded a few times. The chain employs TRBV10-3 and TRBJ2-3; 8 positions agree with TRBD1. This CDR3 contains 16 residues. V dropped 4 bases and J dropped 2; count of bases not matched to a gene: 8. The germline V gene has CDR1 ENHRY and CDR2 SYGVKD. CDR3 nucleotides: TGTGCCATCAGTGCGCCGGGACAGGACTACACAGATACGCAGTATTTT. Translating it yields CAISAPGQDYTDTQYF.

This clonotype has ten or more counts. The chain combines TRBV5-1 with TRBJ2-1, with 8 bases that match TRBD2. The CDR3 is 12 amino acids. The V gene end was trimmed by 0 bases and the J gene end by 15 bases; junction bases not matched to a gene: 5. Germline assignment: CDR1 SGHRS and CDR2 YFSETQ. In DNA form, the CDR3 reads TGCGCCAGCAGCTTGGCCGGGACTAGGCCGTTCTTC. Its translation: CASSLAGTRPFF.

This clonotype appeared many times. The V gene is TRBV12-3 or TRBV12-4, the J gene TRBJ2-6; D is undetermined. The CDR3 runs to 15 residues. V was clipped by 6 bases and J by 4 bases, with 13 bases between them. The CDR3 region has the DNA TGTGCCAGCAGGGTGTCTGGTTCAGGGGCCAACGTCCTGACTTTC. Protein: CASRVSGSGANVLTF.

This clonotype was seen many times. The rearrangement joins TRBV10-3 to TRBJ2-2, with a weak D call TRBD1 (6 bases). V was trimmed by 0 bases and J by 2 bases, leaving 16 bases between them. Germline V lookup: CDR1 ENHRY, CDR2 SYGVKD. The CDR3 contains 18 residues. CDR3 in amino acids: CAISESKGDTSNTGELFF. Here the CDR3 DNA reads TGTGCCATCAGTGAGTCGAAGGGGGACACCTCTAACACCGGGGAGCTGTTTTTT.

This clonotype was observed at least ten times. The gene calls are TRBV20-1 and TRBJ1-2, with D unresolved. The CDR3 spans 12 residues. The V end was cut by 3 bases, the J end by 0 bases, with 5 bases between. Per germline, CDR1 DFQATT and CDR2 SNEGSKA (reference sequence). The CDR3: CSARDPNYGYTF. The CDR3 DNA follows: TGCAGTGCTAGGGACCCTAACTATGGCTACACCTTC.

The genes are TRBV30 and TRBJ2-5; tentatively, D is TRBD1 (7 bases). The V gene lost 1 base and the J gene lost 5 bases, with 8 bases spanning the gap. The CDR3 is 12 amino acids. Germline V gene data show CDR1 as GTSNPN and CDR2 as SVGIG (reference sequence). CDR3 in amino acids: CAWSAGGETQYF. The DNA of the CDR3 is TGTGCCTGGAGTGCAGGGGGGGAGACCCAGTACTTC. Full variable domain (rest looked up from reference TRBV30 and TRBJ2-5): SQTIHQWPATLVQPVGSPLSLECTVEGTSNPNLYWYRQAAGRGLQLLFYSVGIGQISSEVPQNLSASRPQDRQFILSSKKLLLSDSGFYLCAWSAGGETQYFGPGTRLLVL.

This clonotype was seen at least ten times. J is TRBJ1-3 and V is TRBV7-2, with unresolved D. The CDR3 extends over 13 amino acids. CDR1 and CDR2 from the germline V gene are SGHTA and FQGNSA. The germline V and J ends were trimmed by 0 bases and 3 bases, with 3 bases remaining between them. The CDR3 protein is CASSLAYGNTIYF. CDR3 bases: TGTGCCAGCAGCTTAGCGTATGGAAACACCATATATTTT.

This clonotype was seen a few times. The gene calls are TRBV9 and TRBJ1-1, with 11 bases lining up with TRBD1. Trimming took 0 bases from V and 7 from J; bases not matched to a gene: 8. From germline, CDR1 is SGDLS and CDR2 YYNGEE. The CDR3 contains 16 residues. CDR3 in DNA: TGTGCCAGCAGCGTAGCCGGGACAGGGGGATTGGGTGAAGCTTTCTTT. As protein: CASSVAGTGGLGEAFF.

V usage is TRBV6-5 and J usage is TRBJ2-5; 11 bases map to TRBD2. The V and J ends lost 2 bases and 5 bases, in that order; junction bases with no gene match: 10. CDR3 size: 17 residues. Germline CDR1 reads MNHEY; CDR2 reads SVGAGI. CDR3 nucleotides: TGTGCCAGCAGTTACAAAGTAACTAGCGGGGGCGCGGAGACCCAGTACTTC. Translated, it gives CASSYKVTSGGAETQYF.

This clonotype was picked up many times. The V call is TRBV29-1, the J call TRBJ1-2, with 7 positions matching TRBD1. This CDR3 is 14 amino acids long. V lost 6 bases and J lost 5; bases outside the gene matches: 12. Looked up from germline, CDR1 is SQVTM and CDR2 is ANQGSEA. The CDR3 spells CSVERPGQMYGYTF. The DNA of the CDR3 is TGCAGCGTGGAAAGACCGGGACAGATGTATGGCTACACCTTC.

This clonotype was counted only a few times. CDR3 loop: CASSEDPRGSTDTQYF. The CDR3 DNA reads TGTGCCAGCAGCGAAGACCCGCGGGGGAGCACAGATACGCAGTATTTT. The chain has TRBV11-1 and TRBJ2-3; 7 positions match TRBD2. V shed 5 bases and J 0 bases; nucleotides not matched to a gene: 8. CDR3 length: 16 residues. Per the germline V gene, CDR1 is SGHAT and CDR2 is FQDESV (reference sequence). The full variable domain, rest sourced from reference TRBV11-1 and TRBJ2-3, is EAEVAQSPRYKITEKSQAVAFWCDPISGHATLYWYRQILGQGPELLVQFQDESVVDDSQLPKDRFSAERLKGVDSTLKIQPAELGDSAMYLCASSEDPRGSTDTQYFGPGTRLTVL.

In this sample, this clonotype turned up many times. This rearrangement joins TRBV27 to TRBJ2-7; 8 bases are shared with TRBD1. Germline CDR1 MNHEY, CDR2 SMNVEV (reference sequence). The CDR3 is 15 residues long. V trimming: 8 bases; J trimming: 5 bases; junction bases outside the gene matches: 14. The CDR3 coding sequence is TGTGCCAGCTCCTTAGTCCGGGACAGGTTCGACGAGCAGTACTTC. It encodes CASSLVRDRFDEQYF.

This clonotype was detected only a few times. This rearrangement joins TRBV20-1 to TRBJ2-7, with TRBD2 identical over 8 bases. With V trimmed by 6 bases and J by 2 bases, 6 bases remained unmatched. CDR1 DFQATT and CDR2 SNEGSKA come from the germline V gene (reference sequence). The length of the CDR3 is 13 residues. CDR3 nucleotides: TGCAGTGCCGACGGGACTAGTGCCTACGAGCAGTACTTC. It specifies CSADGTSAYEQYF.

This clonotype was counted a few times. The V gene is TRBV20-1, the J gene TRBJ2-3, with D maybe TRBD1 (6 bases). V gave up 6 bases and J gave up 3 bases, with 19 bases separating them. The length of the CDR3 is 15 residues. The germline CDR1 and CDR2 sequences are DFQATT and SNEGSKA (reference sequence). The CDR3 DNA reads as TGCAGTGCGCCTCTCGACAGGAGGCGGACAGATACGCAGTATTTT. Its protein is CSAPLDRRRTDTQYF.

This clonotype occurred many times. V gene TRBV3-1 combines with J gene TRBJ2-1; unclear D gene. Looked up from germline, CDR1 is LGHDT and CDR2 is YNNKEL (reference sequence). This CDR3 comprises 14 residues. Between the trimmed V and J ends, which lost 4 bases and 6 bases, there was a span of 13 bases. This CDR3 is CASSRLDEVNEQFF. As DNA, the CDR3 is TGTGCCAGCAGCCGCTTAGACGAGGTCAATGAGCAGTTCTTC.

The chain joins TRBV7-2 to TRBJ1-5; no clear D gene. CDR3 length equals 13 residues. Trimming took 3 bases from V and 0 from J, leaving 3 bases between them. The germline V gene encodes CDR1 SGHTA and CDR2 FQGNSA. The CDR3 sequence is CASSLFSNQPQHF. CDR3 in DNA: TGTGCCAGCAGCTTGTTTAGCAATCAGCCCCAGCATTTT.

This clonotype has a handful of counts. The chain recombines TRBV11-1 with TRBJ2-6, with 7 positions matching TRBD1. The CDR3 runs 19 residues. Germline lookup yields CDR1 SGHAT and CDR2 FQDESV (reference sequence). V shed 4 bases, J shed 0 bases, and the junction held 12 bases outside the gene matches. CDR3 in DNA: TGTGCCAGCAGCTCCCTACCGGGACAGCCCTACTCTGGGGCCAACGTCCTGACTTTC. Translation gives CASSSLPGQPYSGANVLTF. The whole variable domain, remainder taken from reference TRBV11-1 and TRBJ2-6, is EAEVAQSPRYKITEKSQAVAFWCDPISGHATLYWYRQILGQGPELLVQFQDESVVDDSQLPKDRFSAERLKGVDSTLKIQPAELGDSAMYLCASSSLPGQPYSGANVLTFGAGSRLTVL.

As for this clonotype: A read error may be the cause here, since a much bigger clone is one base away. The genes are TRBV2 and TRBJ2-1; D call uncertain. This CDR3 has 13 amino acids. CDR1 SNHLY and CDR2 FYNNEI come from the germline V gene. Trimming left V 9 bases short and J 4 bases short, with 13 bases between. The DNA for the CDR3 is TGTGCCAGAGATAAGATCCAGTACAATGAGCAGTTCTTC. Amino acids: CARDKIQYNEQFF.

This clonotype came up many times. The rearrangement joins TRBV6-1 to TRBJ2-6; either TRBD1 or TRBD2 may fit D (5 bases each). The CDR3 covers 19 residues. The germline gives CDR1 MNHNS, CDR2 SASEGT. Trimming stripped 7 bases from V and 3 bases from J, with 25 bases between. CDR3 in DNA: TGTGCCAGCACCCTCTTGGGCCCCCTGGGGGAATTTGGGGCCAACGTCCTGACTTTC. It translates to CASTLLGPLGEFGANVLTF.

This clonotype was picked up many times. CDR3 coding DNA: TGCAGCGTTGGCAGGGGGGGGGAGACCCAGTACTTC. It yields the protein CSVGRGGETQYF. The chain links TRBV29-1 to TRBJ2-5, with D perhaps given as TRBD1 or TRBD2 (7 bases each). This CDR3 is 12 amino acids long. Per the germline V gene, CDR1 is SQVTM and CDR2 is ANQGSEA. V was trimmed by 4 bases and J by 5 bases, leaving 11 bases between them.

This clonotype was seen a few times. The genes are TRBV28 and TRBJ2-3; D is unresolved. CDR3 length: 13 amino acids. Trimming cost V 7 bases and J 2 bases, with 10 bases left between them. Germline CDR1 is MDHEN and CDR2 is SYDVKM. CDR3 protein: CASTPSLTDTQYF. CDR3 nucleotides: TGTGCCAGCACCCCATCGCTCACAGATACGCAGTATTTT.